This TCR beta chain is from a study of OX40 agonist ivuxolimab in advanced cancers. Overall study context: Patients assigned to dose escalation were diagnosed with hepatocellular carcinoma, melanoma, renal cell or head and neck cancer. General observations from the study: The work left the antigen specificity of expanded peripheral T cells undetermined.

As for this clone: As yet, its antigen is unknown.

The data were produced by immunoSEQ multiplex PCR, yet TCRdb's version contains in-frame clones alone and is incomplete. The data contain more than 45,000 clones, roughly 80% of them singletons. Trimming cost V 3 bases and J 5 bases; bases outside gene matches: 14. The germline CDR1 and CDR2 sequences are MNHEY and SMNVEV (reference sequence). This CDR3 is 17 amino acids long. The input for sequencing was CD4+ or CD8+ T cells sorted from blood, taken in a trial of the OX40 agonist ivuxolimab. The chain has TRBV27 and TRBJ1-2, with TRBD1 matching over 8 bases. The clonotype comes from an adult with an advanced solid tumor such as melanoma, head and neck, liver or kidney cancer. CDR3: CASSFGTGLRSGYGYTF. The CDR3 DNA is TGTGCCAGCAGTTTTGGGACAGGACTTAGATCGGGGTATGGCTACACCTTC.